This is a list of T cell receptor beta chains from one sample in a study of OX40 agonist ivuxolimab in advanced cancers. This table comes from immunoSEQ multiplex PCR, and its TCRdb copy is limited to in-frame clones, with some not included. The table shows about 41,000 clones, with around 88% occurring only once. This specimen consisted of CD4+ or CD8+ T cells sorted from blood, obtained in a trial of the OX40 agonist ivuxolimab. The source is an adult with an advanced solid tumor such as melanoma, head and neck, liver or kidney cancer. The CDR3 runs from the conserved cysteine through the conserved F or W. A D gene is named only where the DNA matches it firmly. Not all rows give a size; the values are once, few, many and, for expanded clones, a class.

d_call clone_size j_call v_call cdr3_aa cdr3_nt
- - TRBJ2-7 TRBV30 CACRGVSYEQYF TGTGCCTGTCGAGGGGTATCCTACGAGCAGTACTTC
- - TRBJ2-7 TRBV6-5 CASSYGRRYMYEQYF TGTGCCAGCAGCTACGGACGGCGGTATATGTACGAGCAGTACTTC
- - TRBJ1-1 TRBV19 CASSIWLVDEAFF TGTGCCAGTAGTATCTGGCTAGTTGATGAAGCTTTCTTT
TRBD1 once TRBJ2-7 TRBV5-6 CASSPGQGWEQYF TGTGCCAGCAGCCCAGGACAGGGATGGGAGCAGTACTTC
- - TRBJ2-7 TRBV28 CASSHPGEQYF TGTGCCAGCAGTCATCCCGGAGAGCAGTACTTC
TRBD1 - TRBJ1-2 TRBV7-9 CASSSPGTGFNYGYTF TGTGCCAGCAGCTCACCCGGGACAGGTTTTAACTATGGCTACACCTTC
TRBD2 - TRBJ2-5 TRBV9 CASSSRLAAQETQYF TGTGCCAGCAGCTCCCGACTAGCGGCTCAAGAGACCCAGTACTTC
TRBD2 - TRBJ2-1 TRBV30 CAMEGLAGNNEQFF TGTGCCATGGAGGGGCTAGCGGGAAACAATGAGCAGTTCTTC
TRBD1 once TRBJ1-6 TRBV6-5 CATFPGQGNSPLHF TGTGCTACCTTCCCGGGACAGGGAAATTCACCCCTCCACTTT
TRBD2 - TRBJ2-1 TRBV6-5 CASSYGGRASYNEQFF TGTGCCAGCAGTTACGGCGGGAGAGCGTCCTACAATGAGCAGTTCTTC
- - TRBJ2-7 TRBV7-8 CASSLSPQGVQAYEQYF TGTGCCAGCAGCTTATCGCCCCAAGGCGTTCAGGCCTACGAGCAGTACTTC
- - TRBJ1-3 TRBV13 CASSYGTDGNTIYF TGTGCCAGCAGCTATGGGACCGACGGAAACACCATATATTTT
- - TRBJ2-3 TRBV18 CASSPPSTDTQYF TGTGCCAGCTCACCTCCCAGCACAGATACGCAGTATTTT
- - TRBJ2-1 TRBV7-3 CASSLRGEQFF TGTGCCAGCAGCCTCAGGGGTGAGCAGTTCTTC
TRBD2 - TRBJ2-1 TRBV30 CAWSVGGRDEQFF TGTGCCTGGAGTGTAGGCGGGAGAGATGAGCAGTTCTTC
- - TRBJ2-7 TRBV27 CASSIRLTYEQYF TGTGCCAGCAGTATCCGACTCACCTACGAGCAGTACTTC
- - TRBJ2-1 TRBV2 CASSGGGAINEQFF TGTGCCAGCAGTGGGGGGGGCGCGATTAATGAGCAGTTCTTC
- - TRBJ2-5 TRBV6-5 CASSYGGKETQYF TGTGCCAGCAGTTACGGCGGGAAAGAGACCCAGTACTTC
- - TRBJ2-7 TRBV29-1 CSVVPGTFSYEQYF TGCAGCGTCGTCCCTGGGACATTTTCCTACGAGCAGTACTTC
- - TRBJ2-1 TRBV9 CASSLQLGEQFF TGTGCCAGCAGCCTGCAGTTGGGTGAGCAGTTCTTC
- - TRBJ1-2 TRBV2 CASDVGIGYTF TGTGCCAGCGATGTTGGCATTGGCTACACCTTC
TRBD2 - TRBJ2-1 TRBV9 CASSVGLAFYNEQFF TGTGCCAGCAGCGTTGGACTAGCGTTTTACAATGAGCAGTTCTTC
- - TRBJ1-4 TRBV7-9 CATGGDYEEKLFF TGTGCCACCGGGGGGGACTACGAAGAAAAACTGTTTTTT
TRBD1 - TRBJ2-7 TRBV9 CASSASGTGIPEQYF TGTGCCAGCAGCGCCTCCGGGACAGGGATTCCCGAGCAGTACTTC
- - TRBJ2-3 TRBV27 CASSLLTSTDTQYF TGTGCCAGCAGTTTACTGACTAGCACAGATACGCAGTATTTT
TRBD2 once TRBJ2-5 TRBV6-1 CASSELGGSGQETQYF TGTGCCAGCAGTGAACTGGGCGGGAGTGGTCAAGAGACCCAGTACTTC
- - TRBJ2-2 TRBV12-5 CASGLGTNTGELFF TGTGCTAGTGGCCTGGGGACAAACACCGGGGAGCTGTTTTTT